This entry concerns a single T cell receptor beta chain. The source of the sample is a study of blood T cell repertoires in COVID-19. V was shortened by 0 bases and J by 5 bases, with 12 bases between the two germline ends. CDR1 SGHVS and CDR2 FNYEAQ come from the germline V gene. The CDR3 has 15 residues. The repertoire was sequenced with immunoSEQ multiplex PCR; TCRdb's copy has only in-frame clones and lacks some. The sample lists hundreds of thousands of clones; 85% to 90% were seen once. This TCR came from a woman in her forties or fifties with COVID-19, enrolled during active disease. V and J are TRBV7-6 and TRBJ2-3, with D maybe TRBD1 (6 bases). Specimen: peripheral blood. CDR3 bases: TGTGCCAGCAGCTTAGCGCGGAACAGGGAAGATACGCAGTATTTT. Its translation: CASSLARNREDTQYF.